The subject of this entry is one TCR beta chain. The germline gives CDR1 MDHEN, CDR2 SYDVKM. J gave up 1 base and V 5 bases, and 10 bases lay outside the gene matches. The length of the CDR3 is 16 residues. The sample comes from a study of cytomegalovirus exposure and HLA in healthy donors. This PCR relied on a set of 60 Vbeta primers and 13 Jbeta primers. Produced via immunoSEQ multiplex PCR; TCRdb's table is partial and in-frame only. The repertoire consists of around 130,000 clones, with around 70% occurring once and the leading ten covering around 6.6%. This TCR was sampled from a man aged 40-49 years in good health and CMV-seropositive. This chain uses TRBV28 with TRBJ2-5, with 7 bases aligning to TRBD2. Sequenced input: PBMCs. The CDR3 protein is CASSPRTRGFQETQYF. The CDR3 DNA reads TGTGCCAGCAGTCCCCGGACTAGGGGTTTCCAAGAGACCCAGTACTTC.